The rows below give T cell receptor beta chains drawn from one sample of a study of blood T cell repertoires in COVID-19. Clones were sequenced by immunoSEQ multiplex PCR, and TCRdb holds only the in-frame ones, with some missing. The sample lists tens of thousands of clones, more than 80% seen once, with 6.4% in the top ten. Source material: peripheral blood. Receptors were obtained from a man aged 70 or older with active COVID-19. Both conserved end residues are part of each CDR3. The order of the fields is D gene, clone size, V gene, J gene, CDR3 protein, CDR3 DNA. The D gene is left open where the match is weak. Only part of the rows carry a size: once, few, many, or a class if the clone is expanded.

d_call: -; clone_size: -; v_call: TRBV7-2; j_call: TRBJ2-6; cdr3_aa: CASTGANVLTF; cdr3_nt: TGTGCCAGCACGGGGGCCAACGTCCTGACTTTC
d_call: -; clone_size: -; v_call: TRBV12-3/TRBV12-4; j_call: TRBJ1-3; cdr3_aa: CGAGQRYGNTIYF; cdr3_nt: TGTGGCGCCGGACAGCGGTACGGAAACACCATATATTTT
d_call: -; clone_size: -; v_call: TRBV6-5; j_call: TRBJ1-3; cdr3_aa: CASSSGISGNTIYF; cdr3_nt: TGTGCCAGCAGTTCAGGGATATCTGGAAACACCATATATTTT
d_call: TRBD1; clone_size: once; v_call: TRBV4-2; j_call: TRBJ1-4; cdr3_aa: CASSQPDRKNEKLFF; cdr3_nt: TGTGCCAGCAGCCAACCGGACAGGAAGAATGAAAAACTGTTTTTT
d_call: -; clone_size: -; v_call: TRBV10-1; j_call: TRBJ2-1; cdr3_aa: CASSGGFLDEQFF; cdr3_nt: TGCGCCAGCAGTGGAGGGTTCTTGGATGAGCAGTTCTTC
d_call: TRBD1; clone_size: once; v_call: TRBV5-1; j_call: TRBJ1-4; cdr3_aa: CASSHGQELNEKLFF; cdr3_nt: TGCGCCAGCAGCCACGGACAGGAGCTTAATGAAAAACTGTTTTTT
d_call: -; clone_size: -; v_call: TRBV11-2; j_call: TRBJ1-2; cdr3_aa: CASSLEGRAPNYGYTF; cdr3_nt: TGTGCCAGCAGCTTAGAAGGCAGGGCCCCAAACTATGGCTACACCTTC
d_call: TRBD1; clone_size: once; v_call: TRBV9; j_call: TRBJ1-2; cdr3_aa: CASSVQTSTGGLYGYTF; cdr3_nt: TGTGCCAGCAGCGTACAAACCTCGACAGGGGGCCTCTATGGCTACACCTTC
d_call: TRBD2; clone_size: -; v_call: TRBV5-4; j_call: TRBJ2-1; cdr3_aa: CASSLRLAGGGEQFF; cdr3_nt: TGTGCCAGCAGCTTGAGACTAGCGGGGGGTGGTGAGCAGTTCTTC
d_call: -; clone_size: -; v_call: TRBV30; j_call: TRBJ1-4; cdr3_aa: CAWRKPQGGNEKLFF; cdr3_nt: TGTGCCTGGAGAAAACCCCAGGGAGGTAATGAAAAACTGTTTTTT
d_call: TRBD2; clone_size: -; v_call: TRBV5-4; j_call: TRBJ2-3; cdr3_aa: CASSLAAGSTDTQYF; cdr3_nt: TGTGCCAGCAGCTTGGCAGCGGGGAGCACAGATACGCAGTATTTT
d_call: TRBD1; clone_size: -; v_call: TRBV7-9; j_call: TRBJ2-1; cdr3_aa: CASSQQGTLYNEQFF; cdr3_nt: TGTGCCAGCAGCCAACAGGGGACCCTTTACAATGAGCAGTTCTTC
d_call: TRBD1; clone_size: -; v_call: TRBV10-3; j_call: TRBJ2-1; cdr3_aa: CAISPGQYNEQFF; cdr3_nt: TGTGCCATCAGTCCGGGACAGTACAATGAGCAGTTCTTC
d_call: -; clone_size: -; v_call: TRBV19; j_call: TRBJ2-7; cdr3_aa: CASSARQGSSYEQYF; cdr3_nt: TGTGCCAGTAGTGCGCGTCAGGGGTCCTCCTACGAGCAGTACTTC
d_call: -; clone_size: -; v_call: TRBV4-1; j_call: TRBJ2-7; cdr3_aa: CASSQQADRPYEQYF; cdr3_nt: TGCGCCAGCAGCCAGCAGGCGGACAGACCCTACGAGCAGTACTTC
d_call: -; clone_size: -; v_call: TRBV4-2; j_call: TRBJ1-6; cdr3_aa: CASSQDLSRRDNSPLHF; cdr3_nt: TGTGCCAGCAGCCAAGATCTGAGCCGGCGGGATAATTCACCCCTCCACTTT
d_call: TRBD2; clone_size: -; v_call: TRBV7-2; j_call: TRBJ2-3; cdr3_aa: CASSLVGSGGYSTDTQYF; cdr3_nt: TGTGCCAGCAGCTTAGTTGGTAGCGGGGGGTATAGCACAGATACGCAGTATTTT
d_call: -; clone_size: -; v_call: TRBV19; j_call: TRBJ1-5; cdr3_aa: CASTPGPFVQPQHF; cdr3_nt: TGTGCCAGTACGCCCGGTCCCTTCGTGCAGCCCCAGCATTTT
d_call: -; clone_size: -; v_call: TRBV25-1; j_call: TRBJ2-3; cdr3_aa: CASRDWFDTQYF; cdr3_nt: TGTGCCAGCCGAGACTGGTTCGATACGCAGTATTTT
d_call: -; clone_size: -; v_call: TRBV19; j_call: TRBJ1-1; cdr3_aa: CASSVGVRTEAFF; cdr3_nt: TGTGCCAGTAGCGTCGGGGTCCGCACTGAAGCTTTCTTT
d_call: -; clone_size: -; v_call: TRBV30; j_call: TRBJ1-2; cdr3_aa: CAWSVLREGYTF; cdr3_nt: TGTGCCTGGAGTGTACTCCGGGAAGGCTACACCTTC
d_call: -; clone_size: -; v_call: TRBV3-1/TRBV3-2; j_call: TRBJ1-3; cdr3_aa: CASSQSEMGNTIYF; cdr3_nt: TGTGCCAGCAGCCAATCCGAGATGGGAAACACCATATATTTT
d_call: -; clone_size: -; v_call: TRBV19; j_call: TRBJ1-1; cdr3_aa: CASSYLPGGGNTEAFF; cdr3_nt: TGTGCCAGTAGTTACCTACCGGGCGGGGGGAACACTGAAGCTTTCTTT
d_call: TRBD2; clone_size: -; v_call: TRBV6-5; j_call: TRBJ2-3; cdr3_aa: CAVSRGGFTDTQYF; cdr3_nt: TGTGCCGTTTCACGGGGGGGCTTCACAGATACGCAGTATTTT
d_call: TRBD1; clone_size: -; v_call: TRBV19; j_call: TRBJ2-7; cdr3_aa: CASSTMTPGQGFRYEQYF; cdr3_nt: TGTGCCAGTAGTACCATGACGCCGGGACAGGGATTCAGGTACGAGCAGTACTTC
d_call: -; clone_size: -; v_call: TRBV29-1; j_call: TRBJ2-2; cdr3_aa: CSVGQAISGELFF; cdr3_nt: TGCAGCGTTGGACAGGCTATATCTGGGGAGCTGTTTTTT
d_call: TRBD1; clone_size: -; v_call: TRBV30; j_call: TRBJ1-5; cdr3_aa: CAWRRGPGQPQHF; cdr3_nt: TGTGCCTGGAGGAGGGGGCCCGGTCAGCCCCAGCATTTT
d_call: -; clone_size: -; v_call: TRBV4-2; j_call: TRBJ2-7; cdr3_aa: CASSQDWGAEQYF; cdr3_nt: TGTGCCAGCAGCCAAGATTGGGGAGCCGAGCAGTACTTC
d_call: TRBD1; clone_size: -; v_call: TRBV10-2; j_call: TRBJ2-2; cdr3_aa: CASMRQGWNTGELFF; cdr3_nt: TGCGCCAGCATGCGACAGGGGTGGAACACCGGGGAGCTGTTTTTT
d_call: TRBD1; clone_size: -; v_call: TRBV5-5; j_call: TRBJ1-2; cdr3_aa: CASTHRGTGGYGYTF; cdr3_nt: TGTGCCAGCACCCATAGAGGGACAGGTGGCTATGGCTACACCTTC
d_call: -; clone_size: -; v_call: TRBV29-1; j_call: TRBJ1-2; cdr3_aa: CSVEAGAEGYTF; cdr3_nt: TGCAGCGTTGAGGCAGGGGCGGAGGGCTACACCTTC
d_call: -; clone_size: -; v_call: TRBV10-2; j_call: TRBJ1-1; cdr3_aa: CASRSGGRGNTEAFF; cdr3_nt: TGCGCCAGCCGGAGTGGGGGCCGGGGTAACACTGAAGCTTTCTTT
d_call: TRBD2; clone_size: -; v_call: TRBV6-5; j_call: TRBJ2-5; cdr3_aa: CASSTGGQETQYF; cdr3_nt: TGTGCCAGCAGTACGGGGGGGCAGGAGACCCAGTACTTC
d_call: -; clone_size: -; v_call: TRBV19; j_call: TRBJ1-1; cdr3_aa: CASSQPPAGENTEAFF; cdr3_nt: TGTGCCAGTAGTCAACCGCCCGCGGGGGAGAACACTGAAGCTTTCTTT
d_call: -; clone_size: -; v_call: TRBV7-8; j_call: TRBJ2-5; cdr3_aa: CASSPYTGGQETQYF; cdr3_nt: TGTGCCAGCAGCCCGTATACCGGGGGCCAAGAGACCCAGTACTTC
d_call: TRBD1; clone_size: once; v_call: TRBV5-4; j_call: TRBJ2-5; cdr3_aa: CATSRTGMGETQYF; cdr3_nt: TGTGCCACCTCGAGGACAGGGATGGGGGAGACCCAGTACTTC
d_call: -; clone_size: few; v_call: TRBV5-1; j_call: TRBJ1-6; cdr3_aa: CASSLMTGNSPLHF; cdr3_nt: TGCGCCAGCAGCTTGATGACAGGCAATTCACCCCTCCACTTT